This T cell receptor beta chain was sequenced during a study of shared clonotypes between healthy human individuals. General observations from the study: Sequencing of the sorted subsets was shown by rarefaction to be incomplete despite large depth. Tissues were not sampled, only blood, and their repertoires likely differ.

It was across several immunoSEQ plates that each subset's genomic DNA was evenly split. Assay: immunoSEQ multiplex PCR; the TCRdb copy retains only in-frame clones and omits some. The sample has about 2,100,000 clones, 85% to 95% seen once; the top ten hold approximately 1.7%. Positive CCR7 selection of CD45RO-negative cells yielded the naive CD8 cells, and terminally differentiated effector memory CD45RA+ cells were excluded. In regard to this clone: As yet, its antigen is unknown.

The CDR3 covers 16 residues. V lost 6 bases and J lost 7; bases outside the gene matches: 12. The V gene's germline CDR1 is MDHEN and CDR2 SYDVKM. The sample consisted of naive CD8+ T cells from PBMCs. The rearrangement links TRBV28 to TRBJ1-5, with 10 bases aligning to TRBD1. The sequence was collected from a young man in good health. Some clones in this sample may be carry-over from other donors' samples. CDR3 sequence (DNA): TGTGCCAGCAGATCAACCGGGACAGGGGCGTGGCAGCCCCAGCATTTT. This sequence encodes CASRSTGTGAWQPQHF. The variable domain in full, completed from reference TRBV28 and TRBJ1-5, reads DVKVTQSSRYLVKRTGEKVFLECVQDMDHENMFWYRQDPGLGLRLIYFSYDVKMKEKGDIPEGYSVSREKKERFSLILESASTNQTSMYLCASRSTGTGAWQPQHFGDGTRLSIL.